Following are 18 T cell receptor beta chains from one sample sequenced in a study of graft-versus-host responses after intestinal transplantation. TCRdb's table, derived via immunoSEQ multiplex PCR, lists solely in-frame clones and lacks some. The sample shows some 110,000 clones, roughly 87% of them seen only once. Their recognized antigens are unknown. The sequencing here drew on unstimulated CD4+ T cells sorted from spleen or lymph node cells, taken before intestinal transplant. Receptors were obtained from a human donor who received an intestinal transplant.

CDR3 loop: CASSLESVDGYTF. CDR3 coding DNA: TGTGCCAGCAGCTTAGAGTCAGTCGATGGCTACACCTTC. The V and J genes are TRBV11-2 and TRBJ1-2, with no clear D. The CDR3 consists of 13 residues. Germline V gene sequence: CDR1 SGHAT, CDR2 FQNNGV. V dropped 0 bases and J dropped 6 bases, with 8 bases sitting between them.

The rearrangement links TRBV5-4 to TRBJ2-3; D unresolved. Trimming took off 3 bases at V and 4 bases at J, with 9 bases between the two ends. CDR3 length equals 13 residues. Germline-derived CDR1 and CDR2 are SGHNT and YYREEE (reference sequence). As DNA, the CDR3 is TGTGCCAGCAGCTCGACGTCCGCAGATACGCAGTATTTT. Translating gives CASSSTSADTQYF.

The gene calls are TRBV2 and TRBJ1-3, with D hard to call. From germline, CDR1 is SNHLY and CDR2 FYNNEI. Trimming took off 1 base at V and 0 bases at J, with 13 bases between the two ends. The CDR3 spans 17 residues. CDR3 region: CASSEVRAYYSGNTIYF. The DNA for the CDR3 is TGTGCCAGCAGTGAAGTTAGAGCGTATTACTCTGGAAACACCATATATTTT.

The V gene is TRBV9, the J gene TRBJ2-1; TRBD2 matches at 9 bases. Per germline, CDR1 SGDLS and CDR2 YYNGEE. V shed 0 bases and J 7 bases; nucleotides not matched to a gene: 5. The CDR3 covers 15 residues. The CDR3 reads CASSVVSGSRNEQFF. The CDR3 DNA reads TGTGCCAGCAGCGTAGTTAGCGGGAGTAGGAATGAGCAGTTCTTC.

The chain is built from TRBV2 and TRBJ1-4, with a tentative D call TRBD1 (6 bases). The V end lost 1 base, the J end lost 4 bases, and 19 bases lay between the germline ends. This CDR3 comprises 18 residues. Germline V lookup: CDR1 SNHLY, CDR2 FYNNEI. CDR3 sequence reads: CASSEGSGGTKGNEKLFF. The CDR3 bases are TGTGCCAGCAGTGAAGGTTCGGGGGGCACGAAGGGTAATGAAAAACTGTTTTTT.

The V call is TRBV19, the J call TRBJ2-1; TRBD1 is a possible D gene (5 bases). V was trimmed by 11 bases and J by 7 bases, leaving 24 bases between them. The length of the CDR3 is 15 residues. Germline values: CDR1 LNHDA, CDR2 SQIVND (reference sequence). The CDR3 loop is CASGTSAEGANEQFF. The CDR3 DNA sequence: TGTGCCTCAGGAACCAGCGCGGAAGGGGCGAATGAGCAGTTCTTC.

The chain uses TRBV5-4 and TRBJ2-5; 13 positions match TRBD2. CDR1 and CDR2 (germline): SGHNT, YYREEE (reference sequence). The CDR3 totals 15 residues. V lost 3 bases to trimming and J lost 7 bases; unmatched junction nucleotides: 6. CDR3 DNA: TGTGCCAGCAGCTGGACTAGCGGGGGCCCGGGGACCCAGTACTTC. Protein sequence: CASSWTSGGPGTQYF.

This clone showed up just a few times. The chain combines TRBV5-1 with TRBJ2-7, with 11 bases matching TRBD2. Germline V gene sequence: CDR1 SGHRS, CDR2 YFSETQ. The length of the CDR3 is 15 residues. The ends lost 5 bases at V and 9 bases at J; junction bases unmatched: 13. The CDR3 nucleotides read TGCGCCAGCAGGAGCGGGACTAGCGGAGGAGTAGTGCAGTACTTC. This gives the protein CASRSGTSGGVVQYF.

This clone appeared a single time. The chain joins TRBV15 to TRBJ2-1; 12 nucleotides align to TRBD2. Germline V lookup: CDR1 LNHNV, CDR2 YYDKDF (reference sequence). The CDR3 runs 17 residues. Trimming cost V 1 base and J 3 bases; bases outside gene matches: 4. The CDR3 sequence: CATSRGLAGGVYNEQFF. CDR3 bases: TGTGCCACCAGCAGAGGGCTAGCGGGAGGGGTCTACAATGAGCAGTTCTTC.

This chain joins TRBV15 and TRBJ2-1; tentatively, D is TRBD2 (6 bases). This CDR3 is built from 13 residues. CDR1 and CDR2 from the germline V gene are LNHNV and YYDKDF (reference sequence). The V end lost 7 bases, the J end lost 9 bases, and 16 bases lay between the germline ends. The CDR3 DNA reads TGTGCCACCAAAAGTCTAGCGTTAGGTGAGCAGTTCTTC. This sequence encodes CATKSLALGEQFF.

The gene calls are TRBV5-1 and TRBJ2-7; the match to TRBD2 covers 7 bases. V trimming: 0 bases; J trimming: 1 base; junction bases outside the gene matches: 4. The CDR3 consists of 15 residues. Germline CDR1 SGHRS, CDR2 YFSETQ. The CDR3 is CASSLGLAASYEQYF. DNA of the CDR3: TGCGCCAGCAGCTTGGGGCTAGCGGCTTCCTACGAGCAGTACTTC.

This chain links TRBV5-6 with TRBJ2-6; possible D gene TRBD1, 5 bases. V lost 1 base to trimming and J lost 0 bases, with 11 bases between them. The V gene's germline CDR1 is SGHDT and CDR2 YYEEEE. CDR3 length: 17 residues. The chain's CDR3 is CASSLYDSYSGANVLTF. CDR3 coding DNA: TGTGCCAGCAGCTTGTATGACAGTTACTCTGGGGCCAACGTCCTGACTTTC.

The V call is TRBV19, the J call TRBJ2-7; perhaps D is TRBD1 or TRBD2 (6 bases each). V was cut by 7 bases and J by 2 bases, with 12 bases left in between. Looked up from germline, CDR1 is LNHDA and CDR2 is SQIVND (reference sequence). This CDR3 region has 13 residues. The CDR3 sequence is CASNGGPTYEQYF. Here the CDR3 DNA reads TGTGCCAGTAATGGGGGGCCCACCTACGAGCAGTACTTC.

V usage is TRBV10-3 and J usage is TRBJ2-3; 14 bases match TRBD2. CDR1 ENHRY and CDR2 SYGVKD come from the germline V gene. CDR3 length: 18 residues. The V gene end was trimmed by 6 bases and the J gene end by 3 bases; junction bases not matched to a gene: 11. The DNA of the CDR3 is TGTGCCATCAGCGTGGGACTAGCGGGAGAGGGCGTTACAGATACGCAGTATTTT. It specifies CAISVGLAGEGVTDTQYF.

V is TRBV11-2 and J is TRBJ2-7; D is undetermined. Trimming stripped 1 base from V and 4 bases from J, with 17 bases between. This CDR3 region has 16 residues. Germline CDR1 reads SGHAT; CDR2 reads FQNNGV. The CDR3 sequence is CASSLVVGLGGYEQYF. Here the CDR3 DNA reads TGTGCCAGCAGCTTAGTTGTTGGGCTAGGTGGGTACGAGCAGTACTTC.

This clone was found once. This chain links TRBV9 with TRBJ2-2, with TRBD2 matching over 7 bases. CDR1 and CDR2 (germline): SGDLS, YYNGEE. V shed 4 bases and J 4 bases; nucleotides not matched to a gene: 16. This CDR3 comprises 18 residues. The CDR3 DNA sequence: TGTGCCAGCAGCTCCCCCACCCGGGTGGGAGGGGTCACCGGGGAGCTGTTTTTT. It specifies CASSSPTRVGGVTGELFF.

The DNA for the CDR3 is TGTGCCAGCAACAGGTACTGGGATTCTAGCGGGGGGGCATCCTACAATGAGCAGTTCTTC. Residues: CASNRYWDSSGGASYNEQFF. V and J are TRBV9 and TRBJ2-1; 12 nucleotides agree with TRBD2. Germline CDR1 and CDR2: SGDLS and YYNGEE. This CDR3 is 20 amino acids long. V dropped 6 bases and J dropped 1; count of bases not matched to a gene: 17.

The genes are TRBV6-6 and TRBJ1-2; no definite D call. Germline loops: CDR1 MNHNY, CDR2 SVGAGI (reference sequence). Between the trimmed V and J ends, which lost 5 bases and 6 bases, there was a span of 13 bases. This CDR3 spans 13 amino acids. The CDR3 is CASSNGGYDGYTF. CDR3 nucleotides: TGTGCCAGCAGTAATGGAGGTTATGATGGCTACACCTTC.